Presented here are 27 T cell receptor beta chains from one specimen sequenced in a study of blood T cell repertoires in COVID-19. Measured with immunoSEQ multiplex PCR; TCRdb has only the in-frame clones, and not every one. The data show approximately 170,000 clones, with roughly nine tenths seen just once and approximately 9.9% held by the top ten. Sequencing was carried out using peripheral blood. These receptors originate from a woman aged 55-75 years with COVID-19, enrolled during active disease.

The V call is TRBV7-2, the J call TRBJ1-2, with no clear D. Germline V gives CDR1 SGHTA, CDR2 FQGNSA. The ends were cut back, 2 bases at V and 8 bases at J, with 24 bases in the middle. This CDR3 has 17 amino acids. CDR3 region: CASSLIRWAGSLEGYTF. Written as DNA, the CDR3 is TGTGCCAGCAGCTTAATCCGTTGGGCCGGCTCCTTAGAGGGCTACACCTTC.

CDR3 in amino acids: CASSLEVRGRWVRYNEQFF. CDR3 sequence (DNA): TGTGCCAGCAGCTTAGAGGTCAGGGGGCGTTGGGTAAGATACAATGAGCAGTTCTTC. J is TRBJ2-1 and V is TRBV11-2, with 8 positions matching TRBD1. The CDR3 totals 19 residues. Trimming at V came to 0 bases and at J to 4 bases, leaving 14 bases not matched to a gene. Germline V gives CDR1 SGHAT, CDR2 FQNNGV.

This clone has a count of ten or more. The CDR3 loop reads CASSLELAATYEQYF. In DNA, the CDR3 is TGTGCCAGCAGCTTAGAACTAGCCGCTACCTACGAGCAGTACTTC. V is TRBV11-2 and J is TRBJ2-7, with D possibly TRBD2 on 6 matching bases. This CDR3 is built from 15 residues. Between the trimmed V and J ends, which lost 0 bases and 2 bases, there was a span of 11 bases. The germline gives CDR1 SGHAT, CDR2 FQNNGV.

The CDR3 sequence: CASSDRDRTYNEQFF. CDR3 DNA sequence: TGTGCCAGCAGTGACCGGGACAGGACATACAATGAGCAGTTCTTC. J is TRBJ2-1 and V is TRBV2; TRBD1 matches at 8 bases. The CDR3 contains 15 residues. Germline V gene lookup returns CDR1 SNHLY and CDR2 FYNNEI. Germline trimming cut 3 bases from V and 4 bases from J; bases unmatched to any gene: 5.

CDR3 amino acids: CASSQGEGQGRETQYF. The CDR3, as DNA: TGTGCCAGCAGCCAAGGAGAGGGACAGGGTCGAGAGACCCAGTACTTC. This chain uses TRBV3-1 (or the pseudogene TRBV3-2) with TRBJ2-5, with 9 bases lining up with TRBD1. Germline CDR1 reads LGHDT; CDR2 reads YNNKEL (reference sequence). This CDR3 has 16 amino acids. V lost 1 base and J lost 4; bases outside the gene matches: 7.

The J gene is TRBJ1-1, the V gene TRBV18, with D perhaps TRBD1 (6 bases). CDR1 KGHSH and CDR2 LQKENI come from the germline V gene. The CDR3 extends over 15 amino acids. V lost 6 bases, J lost 5 bases, and 19 bases lay in between. The CDR3 loop is CASSPMAGAGTEAFF. CDR3 DNA: TGTGCCAGCTCCCCTATGGCAGGGGCCGGGACTGAAGCTTTCTTT.

The chain links TRBV7-9 to TRBJ1-2, with D possibly TRBD1 on 5 matching bases. The CDR3 is 18 amino acids. Germline V CDR1 and CDR2: SEHNR, FQNEAQ (reference sequence). Trimming cost V 5 bases and J 5 bases, with 27 bases left between them. In DNA, the CDR3 is TGTGCCAGCAGCGCCCCCGGGGGAGGGACTCGGAGCGCTTATGGCTACACCTTC. It encodes CASSAPGGGTRSAYGYTF.

This clone came up a few times. The chain recombines TRBV7-9 with TRBJ1-1; D gene unclear. The CDR3 covers 11 residues. Germline V gives CDR1 SEHNR, CDR2 FQNEAQ (reference sequence). Trimming cost V 1 base and J 11 bases, with 8 bases left between them. CDR3 nucleotides: TGTGCCAGCAGCTTAGAGCAGGTGGCTTTCTTT. Amino acid sequence: CASSLEQVAFF.

J is TRBJ2-7 and V is TRBV5-1, with a tentative D call TRBD2 (5 bases). Trimming stripped 2 bases from V and 0 bases from J, with 12 bases between. Germline values: CDR1 SGHRS, CDR2 YFSETQ. The CDR3 has 15 amino acids. DNA for the CDR3: TGCGCCAGCAGCTTTAGCGTTACAAGCTCCTACGAGCAGTACTTC. Its translation is CASSFSVTSSYEQYF.

The rearrangement uses TRBV28 and TRBJ2-3; D call uncertain. Germline CDR1 reads MDHEN; CDR2 reads SYDVKM. The CDR3 has 15 residues. V was shortened by 2 bases and J by 0 bases, with 9 bases between the two germline ends. Written as DNA, the CDR3 is TGTGCCAGCAGTTTAAGTAGAGGAAGCACAGATACGCAGTATTTT. It is translated as CASSLSRGSTDTQYF.

The V call is TRBV19, the J call TRBJ1-5; D unclear. Germline CDR1 reads LNHDA; CDR2 reads SQIVND (reference sequence). The CDR3 covers 15 residues. V was clipped by 7 bases and J by 1 base, with 14 bases between them. The CDR3 region has the DNA TGTGCCAGTATAGGCCGGGGAGGCAGCAATCAGCCCCAGCATTTT. Translated: CASIGRGGSNQPQHF. Full variable domain (remainder filled in from reference TRBV19 and TRBJ1-5): DGGITQSPKYLFRKEGQNVTLSCEQNLNHDAMYWYRQDPGQGLRLIYYSQIVNDFQKGDIAEGYSVSREKKESFPLTVTSAQKNPTAFYLCASIGRGGSNQPQHFGDGTRLSIL.

This chain links TRBV28 with TRBJ2-7; TRBD1 aligns across 9 bases. CDR1 MDHEN and CDR2 SYDVKM come from the germline V gene. The ends lost 11 bases at V and 3 bases at J; junction bases unmatched: 17. The CDR3 spans 16 residues. The CDR3 reads CASLGDRAVFNYEQYF. Here the CDR3 DNA reads TGTGCCTCGTTAGGGGACAGGGCAGTCTTTAACTACGAGCAGTACTTC.

This chain links TRBV19 with TRBJ2-7; 10 nucleotides align to TRBD1. Germline V lookup: CDR1 LNHDA, CDR2 SQIVND (reference sequence). The ends lost 0 bases at V and 1 base at J; junction bases unmatched: 3. The CDR3 contains 16 residues. The CDR3 protein is CASSIDGQGVSYEQYF. Written as DNA, the CDR3 is TGTGCCAGTAGTATAGACGGACAGGGGGTTTCCTACGAGCAGTACTTC. Using reference TRBV19 and TRBJ2-7 for the parts outside the CDR3, the full variable domain is DGGITQSPKYLFRKEGQNVTLSCEQNLNHDAMYWYRQDPGQGLRLIYYSQIVNDFQKGDIAEGYSVSREKKESFPLTVTSAQKNPTAFYLCASSIDGQGVSYEQYFGPGTRLTVT.

The count of this clone is one. V gene TRBV4-3 combines with J gene TRBJ2-7; D gene ambiguous. CDR1 is LGHNA, CDR2 YSLEER, per germline. V was trimmed by 0 bases and J by 2 bases, leaving 14 bases between them. This CDR3 has 16 amino acids. CDR3 protein: CASSQELFGGPYEQYF. CDR3 in DNA: TGCGCCAGCAGCCAAGAACTTTTTGGCGGCCCCTACGAGCAGTACTTC.

J is TRBJ1-2 and V is TRBV3-1 (or the pseudogene TRBV3-2); the match to TRBD1 covers 8 bases. CDR1 and CDR2 (germline): LGHDT, YNNKEL (reference sequence). After removal of 6 bases from V and 6 bases from J, the junction contained 12 bases not matched to a gene. CDR3 size: 15 residues. The CDR3 protein is CASRKTGTGIDGYTF. The CDR3 nucleotides are TGTGCCAGCAGAAAGACTGGGACAGGAATTGATGGCTACACCTTC.

The rearrangement joins TRBV9 to TRBJ2-1, with D perhaps matching TRBD2 (5 bases). Trimming pared 0 bases from V and 3 bases from J, leaving 10 bases between. The V gene's germline CDR1 is SGDLS and CDR2 YYNGEE. CDR3 size: 15 residues. The CDR3 sequence: CASSVGSGDYNEQFF. CDR3 DNA sequence: TGTGCCAGCAGCGTAGGAAGCGGAGACTACAATGAGCAGTTCTTC. Complete variable domain (other parts from reference TRBV9 and TRBJ2-1): DSGVTQTPKHLITATGQRVTLRCSPRSGDLSVYWYQQSLDQGLQFLIQYYNGEERAKGNILERFSAQQFPDLHSELNLSSLELGDSALYFCASSVGSGDYNEQFFGPGTRLTVL.

V is TRBV7-2 and J is TRBJ2-7, with a possible D match to TRBD2 (5 bases). The germline CDR1 and CDR2 sequences are SGHTA and FQGNSA. CDR3 length: 13 amino acids. V gave up 1 base and J gave up 3 bases, with 7 bases separating them. DNA of the CDR3: TGTGCCAGCAGCTTAGATGGAGGCTACGAGCAGTACTTC. It codes for CASSLDGGYEQYF.

This clone appeared a few times. The chain carries TRBV29-1 and TRBJ2-7, with D tentatively TRBD1 (6 bases). Looked up from germline, CDR1 is SQVTM and CDR2 is ANQGSEA. V dropped 4 bases and J dropped 3 bases, with 13 bases sitting between them. CDR3 length equals 13 residues. The CDR3 protein is CSVAQGKGYEQYF. CDR3 DNA: TGCAGCGTTGCACAGGGTAAGGGCTACGAGCAGTACTTC.

This chain links TRBV20-1 with TRBJ2-7; unclear D gene. Germline CDR1 DFQATT, CDR2 SNEGSKA (reference sequence). This CDR3 is 11 amino acids long. Trimming shortened V by 2 bases and J by 6 bases, and 8 bases separated the two germline ends. CDR3 region: CSARPISEQYF. In nucleotides, the CDR3 is TGCAGTGCTAGACCTATCTCCGAGCAGTACTTC.

The J gene is TRBJ2-4, the V gene TRBV5-6; D gene unclear. Trimming left V 4 bases short and J 6 bases short, with 14 bases between. This CDR3 has 14 amino acids. Germline V CDR1 and CDR2: SGHDT, YYEEEE. The CDR3 sequence: CASSVQVLSNIQYF. The CDR3 DNA reads TGTGCCAGCAGCGTGCAGGTTCTTTCAAACATTCAGTACTTC. The full variable domain, its missing parts supplied by reference TRBV5-6 and TRBJ2-4, is DAGVTQSPTHLIKTRGQQVTLRCSPKSGHDTVSWYQQALGQGPQFIFQYYEEEERQRGNFPDRFSGHQFPNYSSELNVNALLLGDSALYLCASSVQVLSNIQYFGAGTRLSVL.

As DNA, the CDR3 is TGTGCCAGCAGCCAAGTAGGCGGCAGCTCCTACGAGCAGTACTTC. Its protein product is CASSQVGGSSYEQYF. This sequence joins TRBV4-2 and TRBJ2-7; D unresolved. Germline V gene data show CDR1 as LGHNA and CDR2 as YNFKEQ. Trimming stripped 1 base from V and 0 bases from J, with 10 bases between. There are 15 residues in the CDR3.

The J gene is TRBJ2-7, the V gene TRBV5-1; 10 bases fit TRBD2. The ends lost 1 base at V and 5 bases at J; junction bases unmatched: 3. This CDR3 is built from 14 residues. Germline V CDR1 and CDR2: SGHRS, YFSETQ. The CDR3 nucleotides are TGCGCCAGCAGCTTGCCTCTAGCGGGAGACGAGCAGTACTTC. Its protein is CASSLPLAGDEQYF.

The chain uses TRBV27 and TRBJ1-4; the match to TRBD1 covers 8 bases. The V gene's germline CDR1 is MNHEY and CDR2 SMNVEV (reference sequence). The CDR3 spans 18 residues. The V gene end was trimmed by 5 bases and the J gene end by 0 bases; junction bases not matched to a gene: 11. As DNA, the CDR3 is TGTGCCAGCAGTCTGCGGACAGGGAGCTTTGCAACTAATGAAAAACTGTTTTTT. This encodes CASSLRTGSFATNEKLFF.

The V call is TRBV28, the J call TRBJ2-3; D gene uncertain. The germline V gene encodes CDR1 MDHEN and CDR2 SYDVKM. Trimming took off 6 bases at V and 1 base at J, with 14 bases between the two ends. The CDR3 loop spans 15 amino acids. This CDR3 is CASSSQGRGTDTQYF. CDR3 nucleotides: TGTGCCAGCAGCTCCCAAGGCCGGGGCACAGATACGCAGTATTTT.

This clone was seen just once. The chain uses TRBV28 and TRBJ2-7; D perhaps matches TRBD1 (6 bases). The ends were cut back, 8 bases at V and 3 bases at J, with 8 bases in the middle. The CDR3 loop spans 11 amino acids. Germline V lookup: CDR1 MDHEN, CDR2 SYDVKM. CDR3 bases: TGTGCCAGCCGGACAGTCTACGAGCAGTACTTC. As protein: CASRTVYEQYF.

The CDR3 loop reads CASSVWGGETQYF. The CDR3, as DNA: TGTGCCAGCAGCGTTTGGGGGGGCGAGACCCAGTACTTC. This chain joins TRBV9 and TRBJ2-5; D perhaps matches TRBD2 (7 bases). Trimming removed 2 bases at V and 5 bases at J, with 10 bases between. Germline V lookup: CDR1 SGDLS, CDR2 YYNGEE. CDR3 length: 13 amino acids.

V usage is TRBV27 and J usage is TRBJ2-7, with TRBD1 identical over 8 bases. The CDR3 is 17 amino acids. In germline, CDR1 is MNHEY, CDR2 SMNVEV (reference sequence). J gave up 3 bases and V 5 bases, and 15 bases lay outside the gene matches. The CDR3 DNA is TGTGCCAGCAGTACCCAGCTCCCTCAGGGGGCGGACTACGAGCAGTACTTC. Amino acids: CASSTQLPQGADYEQYF.